This TCR beta chain was profiled in a study of early T cells in non-severe SARS-CoV-2 infection. Study-wide context: The authors sequenced bulk RNA from unsorted whole blood, leaving chains unpaired. Study-wide results and caveats: A preference for anti-spike CD8 responses marked VDJdb matching, which missed private and CD4 specificities.

Germline CDR1 and CDR2: MDHEN and SYDVKM. This CDR3 is 16 amino acids long. Trimming left V 4 bases short and J 5 bases short, with 21 bases between. For this clonotype: Its cognate antigen is unknown.

A single record per CDR3 protein comes from TCRdb applying MiXCR to the 5' RACE reads. The repertoire consists of roughly 100,000 distinct CDR3 sequences, with around 13% occurring once and the leading ten covering around 2.5%. The chain has TRBV28 and TRBJ2-7; the D call may be TRBD1 or TRBD2 (6 bases each). The TCR sequence derives from an adult who was a healthcare worker with PCR-confirmed SARS-CoV-2 infection or an uninfected control (not recorded which). The sample taken for sequencing was whole blood. The CDR3 region has the DNA TGTGCCAGCAGTTATTCCCAGGGGTCCTGGGGGGACGAGCAGTACTTC. This encodes CASSYSQGSWGDEQYF. The variable domain in full, completed from reference TRBV28 and TRBJ2-7, reads DVKVTQSSRYLVKRTGEKVFLECVQDMDHENMFWYRQDPGLGLRLIYFSYDVKMKEKGDIPEGYSVSREKKERFSLILESASTNQTSMYLCASSYSQGSWGDEQYFGPGTRLTVT.